What follows are 4 T cell receptor beta chains derived from one specimen sequenced in a study of T cells expressing NK-cell markers. TCRdb re-called the 5' RACE reads; one entry per CDR3 protein, DNA not given. The sample has 550,000 to 600,000 distinct CDR3 sequences; the top ten hold roughly 3.5%. Specimen: blood T cells: a sorted CD56 or NKG2C T cell subset, CD4+ or CD8+ T cells, or bulk PBMC T cells (not recorded which). The receptors were gathered from a man aged 18 to 29 in good health.

This sequence joins TRBV4-1 and TRBJ2-3; the D gene TCRdb calls, TRBD2, cannot be checked with no DNA. The CDR3 is 15 residues long. Germline CDR1 reads MGHRA; CDR2 reads YSYEKL. The CDR3: CASSQTSGQSDTQYF.

This chain joins TRBV29-1 and TRBJ1-4. The CDR3 length is 11 residues. CDR1 and CDR2 (germline): SQVTM, ANQGSEA. The CDR3 spells CSVPDGEKLFF.

V is TRBV3-1 and J is TRBJ1-2; TCRdb gives TRBD1 as the D gene, but with no DNA this cannot be confirmed. CDR1 is LGHDT and CDR2 is YNNKEL in the germline V gene (reference sequence). The CDR3 covers 13 residues. CDR3 in amino acids: CASSLERTGGYTF.

The chain employs TRBV29-1 and TRBJ2-3. The CDR3 covers 11 residues. Germline values: CDR1 SQVTM, CDR2 ANQGSEA. CDR3 sequence reads: CSVLSKAAQYF.